This T cell receptor beta chain was sequenced in a study of cytomegalovirus exposure and HLA in healthy donors. The PCR made use of 60 Vbeta and 13 Jbeta primers. Clones were sequenced by immunoSEQ multiplex PCR, and TCRdb holds only the in-frame ones, with some missing. The data hold 100,000 to 150,000 clones, with roughly four fifths observed a single time. This sequence was found in a man in his forties or fifties in good health and CMV-seronegative. Sequenced sample: PBMCs.

This CDR3 reads CASSPSRGNTIYF. CDR3 nucleotide sequence: TGCGCCAGCAGCCCCTCCAGGGGAAACACCATATATTTT. The rearrangement joins TRBV5-1 to TRBJ1-3; D remains ambiguous. CDR1 is SGHRS and CDR2 is YFSETQ in the germline V gene. The CDR3 consists of 13 residues. V dropped 4 bases and J dropped 4 bases, with 9 bases sitting between them.